This T cell receptor beta chain was captured in a study of control samples from healthy donors and cancer patients (dated by TCRdb to the early 2020s). Library creation used the immunoSEQ multiplex PCR assay. Drawn from immuneACCESS, this table holds only the in-frame rearrangements with V and J called that TCRdb kept. Clones are partly lost; checked studies trace under half to an unresolved V gene and leave the rest unexplained. This sample comprises around 130,000 clones, just under 90% of them detected only once. The top ten clones comprise over 10% of the sample. This clone appeared once. The antigen this receptor binds is unknown. No much larger clonotype is one base removed from it; base qualities were not supplied. V is pared back by 5 bases and J by 8 bases, with 12 bases lying between the germline termini. From cysteine to phenylalanine, the CDR3 is 12 amino acids long. Kept here is only the CDR3 DNA, which spans 36 bases and is read in frame from base 1. Per the germline V gene, LGHNT is the CDR1 and FRNRAP is the CDR2.

The sequence is built from TRBV12-5 and TRBJ2-5, with the D segment identity uncertain. The sequence was collected from a man younger than 45 in good health. The sample consisted of blood. The DNA is TGTGCTAGTGGTCCAGACCCCAACACCCAGTACTTC. Its product reads: CASGPDPNTQYF.